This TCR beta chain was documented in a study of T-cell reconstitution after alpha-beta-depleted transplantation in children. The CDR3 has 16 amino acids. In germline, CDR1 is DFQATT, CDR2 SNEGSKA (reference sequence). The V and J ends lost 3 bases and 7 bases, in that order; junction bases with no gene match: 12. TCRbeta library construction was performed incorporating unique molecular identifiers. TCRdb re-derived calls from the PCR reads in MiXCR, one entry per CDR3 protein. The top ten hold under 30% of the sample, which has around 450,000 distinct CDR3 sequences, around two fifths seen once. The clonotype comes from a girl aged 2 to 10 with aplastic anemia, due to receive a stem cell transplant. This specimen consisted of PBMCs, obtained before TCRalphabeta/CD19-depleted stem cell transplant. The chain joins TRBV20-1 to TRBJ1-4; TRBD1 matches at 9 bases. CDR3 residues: CSARKSQGARGEKLFF. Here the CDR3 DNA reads TGCAGTGCTAGGAAATCACAGGGGGCGCGGGGTGAAAAACTGTTTTTT.